The 29 T cell receptor beta chains reported below all come from one sample, sequenced in a study of shared clonotypes between healthy human individuals. The protocol was immunoSEQ multiplex PCR, while the TCRdb copy is restricted to in-frame clones and leaves out a portion. The data show 2 million to 2.5 million clones, about 95% seen once. The sample consisted of naive CD4+ T cells sorted from blood. As to subset: CD45RA+ positively selected. The receptors here all came from a man younger than 35 in good health.

In this sample, this clone turned up a few times. The V gene is TRBV27, the J gene TRBJ2-7, with a weak D call TRBD2 (6 bases). The V end lost 6 bases, the J end lost 0 bases, and 9 bases lay between the germline ends. The CDR3 covers 13 residues. From germline, CDR1 is MNHEY and CDR2 SMNVEV (reference sequence). The CDR3, as DNA: TGTGCCAGCAGCGGGGGTATCTCCTACGAGCAGTACTTC. Residues: CASSGGISYEQYF.

V gene TRBV5-4 combines with J gene TRBJ1-1, with 9 bases aligning to TRBD1. The CDR3 spans 16 residues. The germline gives CDR1 SGHNT, CDR2 YYREEE (reference sequence). With V trimmed by 4 bases and J by 3 bases, 10 bases remained unmatched. The CDR3 bases are TGTGCCAGCAGCCCGATGTTTGGACAGGGGCACACTGAAGCTTTCTTT. This sequence encodes CASSPMFGQGHTEAFF. Full variable domain (rest looked up from reference TRBV5-4 and TRBJ1-1): ETGVTQSPTHLIKTRGQQVTLRCSSQSGHNTVSWYQQALGQGPQFIFQYYREEENGRGNFPPRFSGLQFPNYSSELNVNALELDDSALYLCASSPMFGQGHTEAFFGQGTRLTVV.

The rearrangement joins TRBV7-9 to TRBJ1-6; D remains unclear. Trimming pared 6 bases from V and 8 bases from J, leaving 17 bases between. The CDR3 loop spans 15 amino acids. CDR1 is SEHNR, CDR2 FQNEAQ, per germline (reference sequence). The CDR3 coding sequence is TGTGCCAGCAGTCCCCCTTTACCCCAGGATTCACCCCTCCACTTT. Translation gives CASSPPLPQDSPLHF.

This chain joins TRBV2 and TRBJ2-3; possibly TRBD1 for D (5 bases). Trimming pared 6 bases from V and 5 bases from J, leaving 9 bases between. CDR1 and CDR2 (germline): SNHLY, FYNNEI. There are 12 residues in the CDR3. The CDR3 spells CASRQDRDTQYF. CDR3 coding DNA: TGTGCCAGCAGGCAAGACAGAGATACGCAGTATTTT.

This sequence joins TRBV6-1 and TRBJ2-7, with 7 bases that match TRBD1. The ends lost 3 bases at V and 2 bases at J; junction bases unmatched: 10. The CDR3 spans 16 residues. From germline, CDR1 is MNHNS and CDR2 SASEGT. As DNA, the CDR3 is TGTGCCAGCAGTGACTGGGGACAGCCTAAAACCTACGAGCAGTACTTC. This encodes CASSDWGQPKTYEQYF.

This clone was observed once. The genes are TRBV25-1 and TRBJ2-3, with D possibly matching TRBD2 (6 bases). V dropped 3 bases and J dropped 3 bases, with 13 bases sitting between them. The CDR3 has 15 amino acids. Germline CDR1 reads MGHDK; CDR2 reads SYGVNS. CDR3 region: CASSEGGLGTDTQYF. For the CDR3, the DNA is TGTGCCAGCAGTGAGGGGGGTCTGGGGACAGATACGCAGTATTTT.

This sequence joins TRBV5-1 and TRBJ1-1; the D gene is possibly TRBD1 (6 bases). The CDR3 has 14 residues. Germline V gene lookup returns CDR1 SGHRS and CDR2 YFSETQ. Trimming pared 4 bases from V and 3 bases from J, leaving 13 bases between. Here the CDR3 DNA reads TGCGCCAGCAGCCCCACAGGGTCCCACACTGAAGCTTTCTTT. This codes for CASSPTGSHTEAFF.

CDR3 DNA sequence: TGTGCCAGCAGACAGGGATTAGGGAACACTGAAGCTTTCTTT. Its protein product is CASRQGLGNTEAFF. The gene calls are TRBV6-1 and TRBJ1-1; weak D call: TRBD1 (6 bases). Germline loops: CDR1 MNHNS, CDR2 SASEGT. Between the trimmed V and J ends, which lost 6 bases and 1 base, there was a span of 12 bases. CDR3 length: 14 amino acids.

This chain connects TRBV28 to TRBJ1-5; maybe TRBD1 (5 bases). The CDR3 covers 16 residues. Germline V gene lookup returns CDR1 MDHEN and CDR2 SYDVKM. Trimming removed 3 bases at V and 3 bases at J, with 15 bases between. The CDR3 DNA sequence: TGTGCCAGCAGTTTCCAGGGTTCTTTTTTCAATCAGCCCCAGCATTTT. It encodes CASSFQGSFFNQPQHF.

The chain joins TRBV11-2 to TRBJ2-2; TRBD2 agrees at 14 bases. The junction had 6 bases not matched to a gene; V was cut back by 3 bases and J by 3 bases. CDR1 and CDR2 from the germline V gene are SGHAT and FQNNGV. The CDR3 length is 18 residues. Here the CDR3 DNA reads TGTGCCAGCAGCTTTTTGGGACTAGCGGGAGTACACACCGGGGAGCTGTTTTTT. It is translated as CASSFLGLAGVHTGELFF.

The V and J genes are TRBV5-5 and TRBJ2-7, with D tentatively TRBD2 (7 bases). V lost 4 bases and J 4 bases, leaving 15 bases between the germline ends. CDR3 length: 14 amino acids. The germline V gene encodes CDR1 SGHKS and CDR2 YYEKEE (reference sequence). The CDR3: CASSMGLQGYEQYF. CDR3 DNA sequence: TGTGCCAGCAGCATGGGACTACAGGGTTACGAGCAGTACTTC.

The chain links TRBV5-1 to TRBJ2-1; 9 nucleotides match TRBD2. The V segment lost 0 bases and the J segment 7 bases; nucleotides outside the gene matches: 5. The CDR3 is 15 residues long. Germline CDR1 reads SGHRS; CDR2 reads YFSETQ. The CDR3 spells CASSLASGARNEQFF. The CDR3, as DNA: TGCGCCAGCAGCTTGGCTAGCGGGGCACGGAATGAGCAGTTCTTC.

This clone was observed many times. The V and J genes are TRBV28 and TRBJ1-1; D uncertain. Trimming stripped 8 bases from V and 5 bases from J, with 15 bases between. Germline CDR1 reads MDHEN; CDR2 reads SYDVKM. The CDR3 has 13 amino acids. As DNA, the CDR3 is TGTGCCAGCTGGGATTTACCCGGGACTGAAGCTTTCTTT. This codes for CASWDLPGTEAFF. The full variable domain, its missing parts supplied by reference TRBV28 and TRBJ1-1, is DVKVTQSSRYLVKRTGEKVFLECVQDMDHENMFWYRQDPGLGLRLIYFSYDVKMKEKGDIPEGYSVSREKKERFSLILESASTNQTSMYLCASWDLPGTEAFFGQGTRLTVV.

This clone was recorded only once. The chain has TRBV19 and TRBJ1-5; D remains ambiguous. CDR1 and CDR2 from the germline V gene are LNHDA and SQIVND (reference sequence). The V and J ends lost 5 bases and 6 bases respectively, with 8 bases between them. The CDR3 covers 12 residues. For the CDR3, the DNA is TGTGCCAGTAGTTCCAGTCCTCAGCCCCAGCATTTT. Its translation: CASSSSPQPQHF.

This chain joins TRBV5-4 and TRBJ2-3; 7 nucleotides agree with TRBD2. The V and J ends lost 5 bases and 2 bases, in that order; junction bases with no gene match: 5. CDR3 length: 14 residues. Germline CDR1 reads SGHNT; CDR2 reads YYREEE (reference sequence). Written as DNA, the CDR3 is TGTGCCAGCAGGGTAGCGGGTTTCACAGATACGCAGTATTTT. Amino acids: CASRVAGFTDTQYF.

The V and J genes are TRBV6-5 and TRBJ1-6; D unclear. V lost 5 bases to trimming and J lost 0 bases, with 8 bases between them. The CDR3 extends over 15 amino acids. Per germline, CDR1 MNHEY and CDR2 SVGAGI. CDR3 loop: CASSPGDSYNSPLHF. The CDR3 nucleotides read TGTGCCAGCAGTCCCGGGGACTCCTATAATTCACCCCTCCACTTT.

The chain has TRBV4-1 and TRBJ2-2; 9 nucleotides line up with TRBD1. Germline CDR1 is MGHRA and CDR2 is YSYEKL. The CDR3 is 15 residues long. The V and J ends lost 8 bases and 1 base, in that order; junction bases with no gene match: 5. The CDR3 region is CASAPGQGNTGELFF. As DNA, the CDR3 is TGCGCCAGCGCCCCGGGACAGGGGAACACCGGGGAGCTGTTTTTT.

The sample holds one count of this clone. The chain combines TRBV10-3 with TRBJ2-2, with TRBD2 matching 10 bases. The germline gives CDR1 ENHRY, CDR2 SYGVKD. Trimming at V came to 0 bases and at J to 7 bases, leaving 11 bases not matched to a gene. The CDR3 has 18 amino acids. The CDR3 here is CAISESRTSGKAGGELFF. CDR3 in DNA: TGTGCCATCAGTGAGTCGAGGACTAGCGGAAAGGCGGGCGGGGAGCTGTTTTTT.

As DNA, the CDR3 is TGCGCCAGCAGCTGGATGGGACTTAGCACAGATACGCAGTATTTT. Translation: CASSWMGLSTDTQYF. The chain uses TRBV5-1 and TRBJ2-3; D is perhaps TRBD2 (6 bases). The CDR3 loop spans 15 amino acids. Deletions cut 3 bases from V and 0 bases from J, with 11 bases between. CDR1 is SGHRS and CDR2 is YFSETQ in the germline V gene.

Points on this clone: Other DNA sequences in the same sample also yield this CDR3. The chain is built from TRBV5-1 and TRBJ2-2, with a tentative D call TRBD1 (6 bases). Germline V gene data show CDR1 as SGHRS and CDR2 as YFSETQ. The CDR3 contains 15 residues. The V and J ends lost 2 bases and 0 bases respectively, with 8 bases between them. CDR3 amino acids: CASSLRTANTGELFF. CDR3 DNA sequence: TGCGCCAGCAGCTTACGGACAGCGAACACCGGGGAGCTGTTTTTT.

This chain links TRBV7-8 with TRBJ1-1; 7 bases map to TRBD1. The CDR3 is 15 residues long. Germline assignment: CDR1 SGHVS and CDR2 FQNEAQ. The trim removed 5 bases at V and 0 bases at J, leaving 6 bases unmatched. CDR3 DNA: TGTGCCAGCAGCGGGGGGACAGCTTTGAACACTGAAGCTTTCTTT. This sequence encodes CASSGGTALNTEAFF.

This chain uses TRBV7-3 with TRBJ1-1; the D is unclear. Trimming cost V 5 bases and J 8 bases, with 15 bases left between them. The CDR3 length is 13 residues. Looked up from germline, CDR1 is SGHTA and CDR2 is FQGTGA. CDR3 residues: CASSLDRIAEAFF. The CDR3 DNA sequence: TGTGCCAGCAGCCTGGATCGGATTGCCGAAGCTTTCTTT.

This clone turned up a few times. The chain links TRBV4-1 to TRBJ2-3; weak D call: TRBD1 (5 bases). Germline assignment: CDR1 MGHRA and CDR2 YSYEKL. V lost 4 bases, J lost 4 bases, and 9 bases lay in between. The CDR3 sequence is 13 residues long. The CDR3 DNA follows: TGCGCCAGCAGCCCCTACAGGCCAGATACGCAGTATTTT. Translating it yields CASSPYRPDTQYF.

This chain connects TRBV2 to TRBJ2-1; no firm D call. Between the trimmed V and J ends, which lost 2 bases and 8 bases, there was a span of 10 bases. Per germline, CDR1 SNHLY and CDR2 FYNNEI. The CDR3 has 13 residues. The CDR3 coding sequence is TGTGCCAGCAGTGAATCCTATAGCCATGAGCAGTTCTTC. Residues: CASSESYSHEQFF.

This chain links TRBV10-2 with TRBJ2-7; 7 bases map to TRBD1. CDR1 and CDR2 from the germline V gene are WSHSY and SAAADI. The V and J ends lost 6 bases and 1 base, in that order; junction bases with no gene match: 6. This CDR3 spans 14 amino acids. The CDR3 DNA reads as TGCGCCAGCAGGGGCAGGGGGTCGTCCTACGAGCAGTACTTC. Its translation is CASRGRGSSYEQYF.

The chain links TRBV10-3 to TRBJ2-1; the D gene is possibly TRBD2 (6 bases). Germline lookup yields CDR1 ENHRY and CDR2 SYGVKD. Deletions cut 0 bases from V and 5 bases from J, with 14 bases between. The CDR3 consists of 16 residues. The CDR3 spells CAISESVPSDHNEQFF. The DNA of the CDR3 is TGTGCCATCAGTGAGTCGGTACCTAGCGATCACAATGAGCAGTTCTTC.

This chain connects TRBV5-4 to TRBJ2-1; D is ambiguous. V lost 2 bases and J lost 9, with 9 bases in between. Germline CDR1 and CDR2: SGHNT and YYREEE (reference sequence). CDR3 length: 12 amino acids. This CDR3 is CASSFSFGEQFF. The CDR3 nucleotides read TGTGCCAGCAGCTTTAGCTTCGGTGAGCAGTTCTTC.

V gene TRBV27 combines with J gene TRBJ2-3; D perhaps matches TRBD2 (7 bases). With 5 bases removed from V and 9 bases from J, the gap between germline ends came to 12 bases. The CDR3 length is 12 residues. Germline CDR1 and CDR2: MNHEY and SMNVEV (reference sequence). For the CDR3, the DNA is TGTGCCAGCAGTGGGGGGGCGGGAACGCAGTATTTT. Protein product: CASSGGAGTQYF.

The chain's CDR3 is CASSSGGTGELFF. DNA for the CDR3: TGTGCCAGCAGCTCGGGGGGTACCGGGGAGCTGTTTTTT. The genes are TRBV6-5 and TRBJ2-2; 7 nucleotides align to TRBD2. Germline CDR1 reads MNHEY; CDR2 reads SVGAGI. Trimming at V came to 6 bases and at J to 5 bases, leaving 3 bases not matched to a gene. The length of the CDR3 is 13 residues.